The entry below gives a single T cell receptor (beta chain) sequence along with its context. Seattle participants joined during active infection and were tracked over time. The data belong to a study of blood T cell repertoires in COVID-19. Study summary: Sites in the United States, Italy and Spain provided acute and convalescent COVID-19 samples. Sources were T cells, B-cell-depleted T cells, or PBMCs; the material itself was cDNA or gDNA.

How the authors handled the data: How many nucleated cells were present was estimated from reference gene primer amplification. Using immunoSEQ multiplex PCR, the repertoire was profiled, and TCRdb retains in-frame clones only, with some absent. The DNA was the basis for D and trimming; V, J and clone size are from that table. This table has under 400,000 clones, about 87% appearing once. Deletions cut 3 bases from V and 5 bases from J, with 16 bases between. In germline, CDR1 is SGHVS, CDR2 FNYEAQ. The CDR3 has 15 residues. The chain has TRBV7-6 and TRBJ1-1; the D is unclear. This clonotype originated in a woman younger than 45 with COVID-19, enrolled during active disease. Sequencing was carried out using peripheral blood. The CDR3 DNA is TGTGCCAGCAGCTTTATGGGGTCAGGAGGTACTGAAGCTTTCTTT. This encodes CASSFMGSGGTEAFF. Supplemented by reference TRBV7-6 and TRBJ1-1, the full variable domain reads GAGVSQSPRYKVTKRGQDVALRCDPISGHVSLYWYRQALGQGPEFLTYFNYEAQQDKSGLPNDRFSAERPEGSISTLTIQRTEQRDSAMYRCASSFMGSGGTEAFFGQGTRLTVV.